The following is a T cell receptor (beta chain) sequence with its context. Generated by immunoSEQ multiplex PCR, the TCRdb table keeps only in-frame clones and is missing some. The repertoire includes roughly 70,000 clones, approximately 92% of them detected once, and approximately 2.4% sits in the top ten. The data derive from a study of T cell changes during pregnancy in multiple sclerosis. This CDR3 is built from 15 residues. Germline loops: CDR1 SGHRS, CDR2 YFSETQ. Trimming cost V 4 bases and J 5 bases, with 16 bases left between them. Sequencing used peripheral blood, obtained in the first trimester of pregnancy. V and J are TRBV5-1 and TRBJ1-5; TRBD1 is a possible D gene (6 bases). The clonotype originates from a female donor with multiple sclerosis, enrolled in a pregnancy study. CDR3 loop: CASSAFGGADQPQHF. The CDR3 coding sequence is TGCGCCAGCAGCGCTTTTGGGGGGGCGGATCAGCCCCAGCATTTT.